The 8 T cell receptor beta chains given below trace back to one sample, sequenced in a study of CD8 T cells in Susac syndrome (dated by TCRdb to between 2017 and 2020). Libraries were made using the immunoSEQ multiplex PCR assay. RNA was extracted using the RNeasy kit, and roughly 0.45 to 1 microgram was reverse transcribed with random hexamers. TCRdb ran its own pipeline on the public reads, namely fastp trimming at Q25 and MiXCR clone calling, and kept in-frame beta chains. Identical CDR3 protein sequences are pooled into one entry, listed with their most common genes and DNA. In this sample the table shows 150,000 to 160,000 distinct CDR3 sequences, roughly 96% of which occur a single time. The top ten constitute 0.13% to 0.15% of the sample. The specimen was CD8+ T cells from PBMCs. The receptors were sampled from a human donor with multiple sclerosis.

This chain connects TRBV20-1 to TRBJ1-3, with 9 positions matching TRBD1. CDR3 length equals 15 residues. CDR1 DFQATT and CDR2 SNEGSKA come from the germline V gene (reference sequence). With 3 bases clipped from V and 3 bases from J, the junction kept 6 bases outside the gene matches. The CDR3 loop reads CSARGQGGYGNTIYF. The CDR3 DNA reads TGCAGTGCTAGGGGACAGGGTGGATATGGAAACACCATATATTTT.

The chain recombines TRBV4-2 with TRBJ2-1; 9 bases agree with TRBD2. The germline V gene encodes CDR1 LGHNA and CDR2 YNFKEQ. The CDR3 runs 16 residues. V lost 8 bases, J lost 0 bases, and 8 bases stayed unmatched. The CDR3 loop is CASAHSGGPSYNEQFF. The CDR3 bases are TGTGCCAGCGCCCATAGCGGGGGCCCCTCCTACAATGAGCAGTTCTTC.

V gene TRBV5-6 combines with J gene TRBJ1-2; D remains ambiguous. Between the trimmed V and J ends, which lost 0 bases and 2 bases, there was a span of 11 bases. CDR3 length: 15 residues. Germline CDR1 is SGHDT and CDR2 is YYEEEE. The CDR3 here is CASSLAAGTNYGYTF. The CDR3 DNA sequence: TGTGCCAGCAGCTTGGCAGCGGGAACCAACTATGGCTACACCTTC.

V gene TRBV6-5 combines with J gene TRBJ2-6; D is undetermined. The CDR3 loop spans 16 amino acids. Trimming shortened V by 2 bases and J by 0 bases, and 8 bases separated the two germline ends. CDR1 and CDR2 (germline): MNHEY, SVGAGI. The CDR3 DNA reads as TGTGCCAGCAGTTACGGTTGGGACTCTGGGGCCAACGTCCTGACTTTC. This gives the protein CASSYGWDSGANVLTF.

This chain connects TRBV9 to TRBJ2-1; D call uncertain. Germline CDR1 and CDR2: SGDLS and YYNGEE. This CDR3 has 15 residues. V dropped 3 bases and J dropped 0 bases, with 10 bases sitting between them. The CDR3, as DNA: TGTGCCAGCAGCGAGTGGGGTGGCTCCTACAATGAGCAGTTCTTC. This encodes CASSEWGGSYNEQFF.

The CDR3 loop is CASSQAAAGQRTAEAFF. The CDR3 nucleotides read TGCGCCAGCAGCCAAGCAGCCGCGGGACAGCGAACGGCTGAAGCTTTCTTT. V gene TRBV4-1 combines with J gene TRBJ1-1; TRBD1 matches at 7 bases. V gave up 1 base and J gave up 6 bases; unmatched junction bases: 14. Germline assignment: CDR1 MGHRA and CDR2 YSYEKL. The CDR3 contains 17 residues.

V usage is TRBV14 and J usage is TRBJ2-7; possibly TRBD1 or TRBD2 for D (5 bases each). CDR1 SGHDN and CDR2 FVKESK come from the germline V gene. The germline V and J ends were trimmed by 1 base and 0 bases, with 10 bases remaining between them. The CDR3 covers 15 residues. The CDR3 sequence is CASSQVTGPSYEQYF. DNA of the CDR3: TGTGCCAGCAGCCAAGTTACGGGGCCCTCCTACGAGCAGTACTTC.

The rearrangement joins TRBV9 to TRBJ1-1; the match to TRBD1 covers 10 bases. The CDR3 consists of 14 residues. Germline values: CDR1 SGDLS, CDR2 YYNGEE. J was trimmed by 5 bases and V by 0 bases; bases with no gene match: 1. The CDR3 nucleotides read TGTGCCAGCAGCGTAGGGACAGGGGGAACTGAAGCTTTCTTT. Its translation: CASSVGTGGTEAFF.